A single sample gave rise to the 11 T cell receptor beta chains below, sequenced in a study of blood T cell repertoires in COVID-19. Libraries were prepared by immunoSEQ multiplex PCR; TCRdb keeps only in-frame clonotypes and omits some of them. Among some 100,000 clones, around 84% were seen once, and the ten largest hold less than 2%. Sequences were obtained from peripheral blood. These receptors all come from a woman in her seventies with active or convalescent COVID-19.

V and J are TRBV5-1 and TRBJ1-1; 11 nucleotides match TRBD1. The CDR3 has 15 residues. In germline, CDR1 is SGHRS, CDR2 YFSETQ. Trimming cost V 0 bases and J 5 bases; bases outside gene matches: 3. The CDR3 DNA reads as TGCGCCAGCAGCTTGGGGACAGGGGGCAGGACTGAAGCTTTCTTT. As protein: CASSLGTGGRTEAFF. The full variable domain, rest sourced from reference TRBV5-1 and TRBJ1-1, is KAGVTQTPRYLIKTRGQQVTLSCSPISGHRSVSWYQQTPGQGLQFLFEYFSETQRNKGNFPGRFSGRQFSNSRSEMNVSTLELGDSALYLCASSLGTGGRTEAFFGQGTRLTVV.

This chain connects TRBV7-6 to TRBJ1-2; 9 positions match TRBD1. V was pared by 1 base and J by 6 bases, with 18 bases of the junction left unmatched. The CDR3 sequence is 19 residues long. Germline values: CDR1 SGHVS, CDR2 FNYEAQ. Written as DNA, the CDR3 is TGTGCCAGCAGCTTAGTAAGGGGGGGACAGGGCGTGACTTCGGATGGCTACACCTTC. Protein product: CASSLVRGGQGVTSDGYTF.

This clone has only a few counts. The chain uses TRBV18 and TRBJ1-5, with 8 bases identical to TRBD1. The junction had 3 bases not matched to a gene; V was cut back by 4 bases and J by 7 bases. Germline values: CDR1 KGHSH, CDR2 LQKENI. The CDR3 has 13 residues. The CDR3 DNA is TGTGCCAGCTCACGTGGACAGGGACAGCCCCAGCATTTT. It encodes CASSRGQGQPQHF.

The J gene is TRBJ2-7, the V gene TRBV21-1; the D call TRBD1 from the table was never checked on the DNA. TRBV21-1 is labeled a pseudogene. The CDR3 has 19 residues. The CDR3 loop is CASSKEQGGRGPSSYEQYF. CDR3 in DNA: TGTGCCAGCAGCAAAGAACAGGGGGGCCGGGGTCCGAGCTCCTACGAGCAGTACTTC.

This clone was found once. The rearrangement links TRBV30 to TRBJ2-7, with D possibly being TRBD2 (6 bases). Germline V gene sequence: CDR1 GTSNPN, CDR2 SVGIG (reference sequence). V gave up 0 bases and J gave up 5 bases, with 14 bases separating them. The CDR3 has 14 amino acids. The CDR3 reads CAWSVLAVANEQYF. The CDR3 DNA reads TGTGCCTGGAGTGTACTAGCCGTGGCGAACGAGCAGTACTTC.

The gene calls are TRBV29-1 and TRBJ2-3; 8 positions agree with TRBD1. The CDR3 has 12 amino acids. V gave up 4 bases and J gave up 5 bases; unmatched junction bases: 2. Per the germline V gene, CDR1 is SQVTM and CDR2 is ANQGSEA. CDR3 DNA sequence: TGCAGCGTTGGCAGGGGGCAAGATACGCAGTATTTT. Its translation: CSVGRGQDTQYF.

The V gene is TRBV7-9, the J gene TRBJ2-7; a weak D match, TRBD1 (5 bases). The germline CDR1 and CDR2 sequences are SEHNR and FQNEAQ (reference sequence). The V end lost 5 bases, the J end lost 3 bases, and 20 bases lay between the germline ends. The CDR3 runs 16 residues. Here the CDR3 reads CASSKDTLGSNYEQYF. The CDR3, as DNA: TGTGCCAGCAGCAAGGACACACTGGGATCGAACTACGAGCAGTACTTC.

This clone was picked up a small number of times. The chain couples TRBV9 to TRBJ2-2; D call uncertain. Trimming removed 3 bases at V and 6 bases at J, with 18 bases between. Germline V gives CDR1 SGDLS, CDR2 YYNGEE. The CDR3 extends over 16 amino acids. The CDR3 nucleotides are TGTGCCAGCAGCGCCGCCCCAGGTACCACTTCCGGGGAGCTGTTTTTT. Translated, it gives CASSAAPGTTSGELFF.

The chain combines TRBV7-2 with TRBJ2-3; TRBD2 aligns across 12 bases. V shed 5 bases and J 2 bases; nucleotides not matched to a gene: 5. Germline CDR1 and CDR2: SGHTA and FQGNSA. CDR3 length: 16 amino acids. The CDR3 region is CASSLGLAGITDTQYF. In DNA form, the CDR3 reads TGTGCCAGCAGCCTGGGACTAGCGGGTATCACAGATACGCAGTATTTT.

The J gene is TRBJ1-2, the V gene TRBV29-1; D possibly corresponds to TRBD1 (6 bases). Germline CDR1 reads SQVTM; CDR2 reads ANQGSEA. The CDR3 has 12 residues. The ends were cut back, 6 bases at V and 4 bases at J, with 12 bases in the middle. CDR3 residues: CSVQGQGYGYTF. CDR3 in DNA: TGCAGCGTACAGGGTCAAGGCTATGGCTACACCTTC.

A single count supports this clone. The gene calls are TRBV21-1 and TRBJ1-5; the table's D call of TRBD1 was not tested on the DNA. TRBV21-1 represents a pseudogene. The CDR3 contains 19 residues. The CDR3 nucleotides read TGTGCCAGCAGCAAAGAAGGGGGACCAAATATCTGGGGCAATCAGCCCCAGCATTTT. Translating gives CASSKEGGPNIWGNQPQHF.